This is a list of T cell receptor beta chains from one sample in a study of beta chain features in type 1 diabetes. Sequenced by immunoSEQ multiplex PCR; TCRdb stores in-frame clones only, minus some. The top ten hold about 0.6% of the sample, which has a few hundred thousand clones, over 9% seen once. Sequenced sample: central memory CD4+ T cells from blood. The receptors shown here come from a man younger than 40 with type 1 diabetes. Each CDR3 is given without its conserved first and last residue.

j_call: TRBJ2-1
v_call: TRBV5-4
cdr3_aa: ASSLDFGGSGEQF

j_call: TRBJ2-1
v_call: TRBV7-3
cdr3_aa: ASSLNSGLAGGAF

j_call: TRBJ2-7
v_call: TRBV7-2
cdr3_aa: ASNRLAGGGDEQY

j_call: TRBJ2-1
v_call: TRBV7-2
cdr3_aa: ASSRPFGTSGYNEQF

j_call: TRBJ2-5
v_call: TRBV19
cdr3_aa: ASSIRGGHQETQY

j_call: TRBJ1-3
v_call: TRBV28
cdr3_aa: ATDNRVGNTIY

j_call: TRBJ1-5
v_call: TRBV11-2
cdr3_aa: ASSSYMAQPQH

j_call: TRBJ2-5
v_call: TRBV7-6
cdr3_aa: ASSLGVLKETQY

j_call: TRBJ2-1
v_call: TRBV7-2
cdr3_aa: ASSLYARNEQF

j_call: TRBJ2-7
v_call: TRBV28
cdr3_aa: ASTPPAGTIYEQY

j_call: TRBJ1-2
v_call: TRBV28
cdr3_aa: ASSLFGEYGYT

j_call: TRBJ2-2
v_call: TRBV7-9
cdr3_aa: ASSSRQGDGELF

j_call: TRBJ1-2
v_call: TRBV6-5
cdr3_aa: ASSLGTGDGYT

j_call: TRBJ2-7
v_call: TRBV7-8
cdr3_aa: ASSLATGWGLAGSYEQY

j_call: TRBJ2-7
v_call: TRBV11-2
cdr3_aa: ASSRGVGDEQY

j_call: TRBJ2-7
v_call: TRBV27
cdr3_aa: ASSHRGAHYEQY